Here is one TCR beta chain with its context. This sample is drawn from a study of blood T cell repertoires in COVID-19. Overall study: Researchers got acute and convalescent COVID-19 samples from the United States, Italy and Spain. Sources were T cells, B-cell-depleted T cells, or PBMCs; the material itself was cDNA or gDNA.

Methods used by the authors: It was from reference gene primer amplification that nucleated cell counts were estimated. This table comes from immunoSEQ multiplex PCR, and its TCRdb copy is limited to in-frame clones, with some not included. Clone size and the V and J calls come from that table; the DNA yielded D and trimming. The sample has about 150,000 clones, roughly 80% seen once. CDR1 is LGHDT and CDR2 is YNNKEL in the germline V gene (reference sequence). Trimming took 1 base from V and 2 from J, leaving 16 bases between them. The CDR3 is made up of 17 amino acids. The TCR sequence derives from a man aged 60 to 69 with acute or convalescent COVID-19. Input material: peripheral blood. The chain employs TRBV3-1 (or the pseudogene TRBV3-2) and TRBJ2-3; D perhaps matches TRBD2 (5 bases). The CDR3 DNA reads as TGTGCCAGCAGCCAAGTTACTTCGGGATGGGACACAGATACGCAGTATTTT. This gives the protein CASSQVTSGWDTDTQYF.